The clone carrying this T cell receptor beta chain appeared a few times. A library of TCRbeta sequences, prepared with unique molecular identifiers, was generated. TCRdb fed the PCR reads into MiXCR, producing one record per CDR3 protein. The repertoire consists of approximately 510,000 distinct CDR3 sequences, with approximately 20% occurring once and the leading ten covering over 3%. This sample is drawn from a study of T-cell reconstitution after alpha-beta-depleted transplantation in children. The ends were cut back, 4 bases at V and 6 bases at J, with 15 bases in the middle. CDR3 length: 14 amino acids.

V and J are TRBV12-3 or TRBV12-4 and TRBJ1-2; possibly TRBD1 for D (5 bases). This specimen consisted of PBMCs from the stem cell graft donor, obtained from the stem cell graft. This clonotype was sampled from a human donor who donated a stem cell graft to a child with acute lymphoblastic leukemia. CDR3 DNA sequence: TGTGCCAGCAGTTATGCAGGGAATATCGATGGCTACACCTTC. Protein: CASSYAGNIDGYTF.